The 5 T cell receptor beta chains presented below share a single source sample, sequenced in a study of cytomegalovirus exposure and HLA in healthy donors. A multiplex PCR was run with 60 Vbeta primers and 13 Jbeta primers. The method was immunoSEQ multiplex PCR; TCRdb's version includes in-frame clones alone and lacks a portion of them. In the table there are more than 90,000 clones, 60% to 85% of which are singletons. The material sequenced was PBMCs. All receptors derive from a man aged 45-65 years in good health and CMV-seropositive.

The chain is built from TRBV5-4 and TRBJ2-5; D is undetermined. The length of the CDR3 is 13 residues. V lost 4 bases and J lost 5, with 12 bases in between. From germline, CDR1 is SGHNT and CDR2 YYREEE (reference sequence). CDR3 loop: CASSQPNLETQYF. CDR3 nucleotide sequence: TGTGCCAGCAGCCAACCCAACTTGGAGACCCAGTACTTC.

CDR3: CASSVGLAKQETQYF. The CDR3 DNA is TGTGCCAGCAGCGTGGGACTAGCGAAACAAGAGACCCAGTACTTC. The chain combines TRBV9 with TRBJ2-5; 10 bases match TRBD2. Per germline, CDR1 SGDLS and CDR2 YYNGEE. The J segment lost 2 bases and the V segment lost 2 bases, leaving 3 bases of the junction unmatched. The CDR3 totals 15 residues.

This rearrangement joins TRBV10-3 to TRBJ1-4; no clear D. CDR3 length: 14 residues. Trimming left V 5 bases short and J 6 bases short, with 13 bases between. The germline V gene encodes CDR1 ENHRY and CDR2 SYGVKD. In DNA form, the CDR3 reads TGTGCCATCAGTACCGGGAGGCCGGATGAAAAACTGTTTTTT. This translates into CAISTGRPDEKLFF.

The chain couples TRBV27 to TRBJ2-2, with 9 bases aligning to TRBD1. The CDR3 consists of 16 residues. Looked up from germline, CDR1 is MNHEY and CDR2 is SMNVEV (reference sequence). The V gene end was trimmed by 8 bases and the J gene end by 3 bases; junction bases not matched to a gene: 10. This CDR3 is CASRFNRGLDTGELFF. The CDR3 DNA is TGTGCCAGCCGATTCAACAGGGGGCTAGACACCGGGGAGCTGTTTTTT.

The rearrangement uses TRBV27 and TRBJ2-3; 8 positions agree with TRBD2. Germline CDR1 is MNHEY and CDR2 is SMNVEV (reference sequence). V was pared by 5 bases and J by 1 base, with 5 bases of the junction left unmatched. CDR3 length: 15 residues. For the CDR3, the DNA is TGTGCCAGCAGTCCGAAGACTAGCGGCACAGATACGCAGTATTTT. Amino acid sequence: CASSPKTSGTDTQYF.